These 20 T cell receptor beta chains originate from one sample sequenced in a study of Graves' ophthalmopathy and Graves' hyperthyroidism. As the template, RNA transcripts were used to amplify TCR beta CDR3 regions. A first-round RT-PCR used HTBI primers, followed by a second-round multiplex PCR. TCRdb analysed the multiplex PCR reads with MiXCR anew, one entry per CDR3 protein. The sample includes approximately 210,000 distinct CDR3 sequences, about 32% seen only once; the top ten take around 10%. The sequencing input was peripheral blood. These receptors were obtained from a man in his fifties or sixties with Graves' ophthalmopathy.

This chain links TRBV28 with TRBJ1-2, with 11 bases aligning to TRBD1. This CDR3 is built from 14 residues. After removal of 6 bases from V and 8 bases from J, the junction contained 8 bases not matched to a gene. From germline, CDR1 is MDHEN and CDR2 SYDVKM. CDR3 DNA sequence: TGTGCCAGCAGACGGACAGGGGGCGCAGTCGGCTACACCTTC. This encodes CASRRTGGAVGYTF.

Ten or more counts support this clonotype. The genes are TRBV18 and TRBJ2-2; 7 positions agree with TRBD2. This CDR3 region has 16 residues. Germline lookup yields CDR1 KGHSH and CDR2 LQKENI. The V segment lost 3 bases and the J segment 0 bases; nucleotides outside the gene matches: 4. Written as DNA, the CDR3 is TGTGCCAGCTCACCCCAACTAGCGACGAACACCGGGGAGCTGTTTTTT. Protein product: CASSPQLATNTGELFF.

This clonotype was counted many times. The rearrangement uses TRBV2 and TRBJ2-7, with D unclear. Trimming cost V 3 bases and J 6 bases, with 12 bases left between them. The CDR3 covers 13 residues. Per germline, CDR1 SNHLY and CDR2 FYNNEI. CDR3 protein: CASSEYLKREQYF. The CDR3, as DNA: TGTGCCAGCAGTGAGTACCTGAAACGCGAGCAGTACTTC.

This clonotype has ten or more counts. CDR3 in DNA: TGTGCCAGCAGGGTGTGGCGGGGTACGAACACCGGGGAGCTGTTTTTT. Its translation is CASRVWRGTNTGELFF. J is TRBJ2-2 and V is TRBV6-2 or TRBV6-3; TRBD2 is a possible D gene (6 bases). The germline gives CDR1 MNHEY, CDR2 SVGEGT. V lost 6 bases and J 0 bases, leaving 14 bases between the germline ends. This CDR3 is 16 amino acids long.

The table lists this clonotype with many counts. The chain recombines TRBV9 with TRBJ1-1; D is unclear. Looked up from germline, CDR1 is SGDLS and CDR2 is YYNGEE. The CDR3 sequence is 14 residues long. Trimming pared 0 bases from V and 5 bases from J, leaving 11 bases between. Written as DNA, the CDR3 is TGTGCCAGCAGCGTAGAGGCGAGAGGGACTGAAGCTTTCTTT. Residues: CASSVEARGTEAFF.

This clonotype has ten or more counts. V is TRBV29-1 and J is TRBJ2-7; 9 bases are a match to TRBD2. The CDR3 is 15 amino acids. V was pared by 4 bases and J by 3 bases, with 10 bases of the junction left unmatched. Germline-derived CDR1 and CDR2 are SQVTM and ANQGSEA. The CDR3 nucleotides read TGCAGCGTTGGGGAGCTAGCGGGAACATACTACGAGCAGTACTTC. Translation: CSVGELAGTYYEQYF.

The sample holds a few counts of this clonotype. CDR3 region: CASSFKLGQGSYEQYF. CDR3 sequence (DNA): TGTGCCAGCAGTTTTAAGCTGGGCCAGGGGTCCTACGAGCAGTACTTC. The J gene is TRBJ2-7, the V gene TRBV12-3 or TRBV12-4; TRBD1 is a possible D gene (6 bases). The CDR3 has 16 amino acids. The V end lost 3 bases, the J end lost 1 base, and 16 bases lay between the germline ends.

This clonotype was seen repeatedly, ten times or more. DNA for the CDR3: TGTGCCAGCAGGAGCCCTACAGGGCCCTCTGGAAACACCATATATTTT. Residues: CASRSPTGPSGNTIYF. This chain uses TRBV28 with TRBJ1-3; possible D gene TRBD1, 6 bases. This CDR3 region has 16 residues. V was trimmed by 6 bases and J by 0 bases, leaving 15 bases between them. The germline gives CDR1 MDHEN, CDR2 SYDVKM.

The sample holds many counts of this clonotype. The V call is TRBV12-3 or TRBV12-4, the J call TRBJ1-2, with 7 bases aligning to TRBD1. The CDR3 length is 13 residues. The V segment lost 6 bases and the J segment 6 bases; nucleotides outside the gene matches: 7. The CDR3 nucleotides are TGTGCCAGCAGCTTTATACAGGGGAATGGCTACACCTTC. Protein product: CASSFIQGNGYTF.

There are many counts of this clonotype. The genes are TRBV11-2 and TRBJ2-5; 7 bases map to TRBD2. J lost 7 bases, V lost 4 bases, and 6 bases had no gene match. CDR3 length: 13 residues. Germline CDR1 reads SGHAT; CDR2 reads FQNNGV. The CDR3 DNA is TGTGCCAGCAGCTCTGGGGAGGGGCGGACCCAGTACTTC. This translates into CASSSGEGRTQYF.

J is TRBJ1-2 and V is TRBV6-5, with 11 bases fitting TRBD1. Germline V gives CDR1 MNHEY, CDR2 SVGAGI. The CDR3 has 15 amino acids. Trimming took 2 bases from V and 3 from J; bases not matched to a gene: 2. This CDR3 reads CASSYGTGGDYGYTF. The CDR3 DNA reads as TGTGCCAGCAGTTACGGGACAGGGGGGGACTATGGCTACACCTTC.

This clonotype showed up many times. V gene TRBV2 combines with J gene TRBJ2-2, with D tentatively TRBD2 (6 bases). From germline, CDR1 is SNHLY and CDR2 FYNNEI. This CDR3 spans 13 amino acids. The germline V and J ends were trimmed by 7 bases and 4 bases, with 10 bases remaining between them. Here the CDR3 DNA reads TGTGCCAGCACGACTAGGGCCACCGGGGAGCTGTTTTTT. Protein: CASTTRATGELFF.

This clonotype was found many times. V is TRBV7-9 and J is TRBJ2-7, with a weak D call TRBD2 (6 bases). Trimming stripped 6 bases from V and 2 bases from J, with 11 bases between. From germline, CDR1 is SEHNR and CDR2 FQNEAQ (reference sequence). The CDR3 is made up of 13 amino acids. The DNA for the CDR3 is TGTGCCAGCAGACGGGGAGGTACCTACGAGCAGTACTTC. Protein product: CASRRGGTYEQYF.

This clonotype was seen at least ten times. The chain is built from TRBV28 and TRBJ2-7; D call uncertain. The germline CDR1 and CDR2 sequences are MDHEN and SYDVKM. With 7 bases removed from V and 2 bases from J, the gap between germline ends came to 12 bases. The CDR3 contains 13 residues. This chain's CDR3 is CASTPEHAYEQYF. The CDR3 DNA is TGTGCCAGCACCCCCGAACACGCCTACGAGCAGTACTTC.

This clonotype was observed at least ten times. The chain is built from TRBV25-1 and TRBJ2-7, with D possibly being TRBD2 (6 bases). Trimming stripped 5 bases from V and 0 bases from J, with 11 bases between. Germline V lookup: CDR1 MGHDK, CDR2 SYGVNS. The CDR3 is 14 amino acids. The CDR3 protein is CASSWEAYSYEQYF. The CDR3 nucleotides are TGTGCCAGCAGTTGGGAGGCCTACTCCTACGAGCAGTACTTC.

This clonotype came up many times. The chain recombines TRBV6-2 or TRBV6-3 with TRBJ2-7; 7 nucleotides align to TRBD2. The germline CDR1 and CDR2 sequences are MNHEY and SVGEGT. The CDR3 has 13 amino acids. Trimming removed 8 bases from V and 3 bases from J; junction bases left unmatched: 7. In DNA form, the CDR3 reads TGTGCCAGCCGAGAATCTAGCGGCTACGAGCAGTACTTC. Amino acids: CASRESSGYEQYF.

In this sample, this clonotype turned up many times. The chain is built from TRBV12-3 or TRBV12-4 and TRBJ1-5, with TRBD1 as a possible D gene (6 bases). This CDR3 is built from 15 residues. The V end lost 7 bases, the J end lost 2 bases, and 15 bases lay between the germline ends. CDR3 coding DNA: TGTGCCAGCATCCGGGGGGCGCCTGGCAATCAGCCCCAGCATTTT. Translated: CASIRGAPGNQPQHF.

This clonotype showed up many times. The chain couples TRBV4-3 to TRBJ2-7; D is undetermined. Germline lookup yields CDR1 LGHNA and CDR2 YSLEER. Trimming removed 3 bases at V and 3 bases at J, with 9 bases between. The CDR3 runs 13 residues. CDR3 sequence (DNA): TGCGCCAGCAGCCATTCGGACGGCTACGAGCAGTACTTC. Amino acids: CASSHSDGYEQYF.

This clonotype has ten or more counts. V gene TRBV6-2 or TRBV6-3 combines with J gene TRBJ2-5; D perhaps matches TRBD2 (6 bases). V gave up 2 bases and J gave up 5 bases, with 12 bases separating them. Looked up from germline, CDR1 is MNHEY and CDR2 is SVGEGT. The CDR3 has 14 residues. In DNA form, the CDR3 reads TGTGCCAGCAGTTACACTGGGGGGATTGAGACCCAGTACTTC. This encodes CASSYTGGIETQYF.

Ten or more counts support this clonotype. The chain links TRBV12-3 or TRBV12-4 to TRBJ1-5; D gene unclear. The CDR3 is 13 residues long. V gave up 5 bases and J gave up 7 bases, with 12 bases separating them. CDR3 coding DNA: TGTGCCAGCAGTATTACCGTTGGGCAGCCCCAGCATTTT. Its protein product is CASSITVGQPQHF.